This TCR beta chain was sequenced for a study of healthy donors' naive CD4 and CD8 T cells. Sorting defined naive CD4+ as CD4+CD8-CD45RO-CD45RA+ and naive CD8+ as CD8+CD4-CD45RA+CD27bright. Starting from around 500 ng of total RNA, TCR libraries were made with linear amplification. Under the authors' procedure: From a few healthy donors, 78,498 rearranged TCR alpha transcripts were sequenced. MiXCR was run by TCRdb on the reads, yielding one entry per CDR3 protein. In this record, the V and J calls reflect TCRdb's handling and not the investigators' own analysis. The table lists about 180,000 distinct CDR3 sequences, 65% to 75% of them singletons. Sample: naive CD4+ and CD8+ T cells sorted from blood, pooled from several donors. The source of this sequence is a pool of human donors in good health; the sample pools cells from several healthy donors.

This CDR3 is CASSPEPGLGTNEQFF. The CDR3 bases are TGTGCCAGCAGCCCCGAACCGGGACTAGGCACCAATGAGCAGTTCTTC. The gene calls are TRBV5-5 and TRBJ2-1, with 8 bases fitting TRBD2. Germline trimming cut 4 bases from V and 6 bases from J; bases unmatched to any gene: 12. The CDR3 extends over 16 amino acids. The germline V gene has CDR1 SGHKS and CDR2 YYEKEE (reference sequence).